This T cell receptor beta chain derives from a study of cytomegalovirus exposure and HLA in healthy donors. Study-level findings and limits: Later analysis revealed greater clonal expansion in HLA-associated TCR beta chains than in equally common others. In a later analysis, specific HLA alleles were associated with about 18,000 TCR beta sequences at a 0.05 false discovery rate.

This PCR relied on a set of 60 Vbeta primers and 13 Jbeta primers. Using immunoSEQ multiplex PCR, the repertoire was profiled, and TCRdb retains in-frame clones only, with some absent. The table shows 140,000 to 150,000 clones, with around 75% occurring only once. Note on this clone: Its target is not known.

V lost 2 bases to trimming and J lost 2 bases, with 7 bases between them. Germline V gives CDR1 MNHEY, CDR2 SVGAGI. CDR3 length equals 13 residues. The sample comprised PBMCs. This TCR was sampled from a man aged 60-69 years in good health and CMV-seronegative. The rearrangement uses TRBV6-5 and TRBJ2-7; no clear D gene. The CDR3 spells CASSYHETYEQYF. As DNA, the CDR3 is TGTGCCAGCAGTTACCATGAGACCTACGAGCAGTACTTC.